Detailed here is one TCR beta chain. The antigen remains unidentified. A read error may produce the germline difference seen at one junction end. Treg sorting used a CD4+CD25+CD127-/low gate. Study outcomes and limitations: Tumor memory CD4+ T cell TCR gene usage was found to cluster with blood and lymph node memory CD4+ cells and with lymph node naive CD4+ cells. Tumor Tregs overlapped most with tumor, then blood, naive CD4+ cells. Whole repertoires were not studied in the larger cohort, only one V-J beta rearrangement.

After constant-region reverse-primer amplification, full-length variable regions underwent semi-nested PCR with Nested Universal Primer A. TCRdb re-called the 5' RACE reads through MiXCR, storing one row per CDR3 protein. The table has over 45,000 distinct CDR3 sequences, around 24% seen once; the top ten hold around 2.1%. The sequenced material came from tumor-infiltrating Tregs sorted from the breast tumor. The clonotype originates from a female donor with breast cancer.

CDR3 residues: CASSYTTGVNTEAFF. The CDR3 nucleotides read TGCGCCAGCAGCTACACGACAGGGGTGAACACCGAAGCTTTCTTT. The V gene is TRBV5-1, the J gene TRBJ1-1; TRBD1 aligns across 8 bases. This CDR3 spans 15 amino acids. Germline V lookup: CDR1 SGHRS, CDR2 YFSETQ.